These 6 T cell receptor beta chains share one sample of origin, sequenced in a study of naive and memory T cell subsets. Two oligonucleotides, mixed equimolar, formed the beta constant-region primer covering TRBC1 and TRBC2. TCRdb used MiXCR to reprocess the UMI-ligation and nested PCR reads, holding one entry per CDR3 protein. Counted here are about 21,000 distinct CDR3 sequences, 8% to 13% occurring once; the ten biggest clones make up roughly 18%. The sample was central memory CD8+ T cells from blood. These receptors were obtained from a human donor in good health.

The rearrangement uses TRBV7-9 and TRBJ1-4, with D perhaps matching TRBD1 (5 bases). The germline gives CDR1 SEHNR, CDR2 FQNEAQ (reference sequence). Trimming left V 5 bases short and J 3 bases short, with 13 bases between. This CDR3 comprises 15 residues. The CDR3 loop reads CASSGPREANEKLFF. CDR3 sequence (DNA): TGTGCCAGCAGCGGGCCCAGGGAAGCTAATGAAAAACTGTTTTTT.

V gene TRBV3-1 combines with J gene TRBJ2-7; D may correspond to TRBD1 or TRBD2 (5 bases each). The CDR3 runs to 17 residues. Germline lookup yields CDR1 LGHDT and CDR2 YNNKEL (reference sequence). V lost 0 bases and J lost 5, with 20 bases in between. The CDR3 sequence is CASSQDTGVGTPDEQYF. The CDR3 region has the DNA TGTGCCAGCAGCCAAGATACCGGGGTAGGGACCCCCGACGAGCAGTACTTC.

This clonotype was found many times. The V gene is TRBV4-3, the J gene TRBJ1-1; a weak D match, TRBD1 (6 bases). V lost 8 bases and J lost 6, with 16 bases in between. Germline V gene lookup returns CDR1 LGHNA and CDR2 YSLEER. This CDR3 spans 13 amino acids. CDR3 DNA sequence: TGCGCCAGCGCCCAGGGGAGCCTCTCTGAAGCTTTCTTT. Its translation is CASAQGSLSEAFF.

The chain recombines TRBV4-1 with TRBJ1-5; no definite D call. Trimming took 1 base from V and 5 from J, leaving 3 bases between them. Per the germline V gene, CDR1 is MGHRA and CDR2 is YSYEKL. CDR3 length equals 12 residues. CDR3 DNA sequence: TGCGCCAGCAGCCAAGGGGATCAGCCCCAGCATTTT. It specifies CASSQGDQPQHF.

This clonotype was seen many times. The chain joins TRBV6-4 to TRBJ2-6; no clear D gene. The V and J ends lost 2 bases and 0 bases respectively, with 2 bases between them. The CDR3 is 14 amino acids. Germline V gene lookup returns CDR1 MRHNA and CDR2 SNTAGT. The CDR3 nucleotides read TGTGCCAGCAGTGACAACTCTGGGGCCAACGTCCTGACTTTC. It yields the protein CASSDNSGANVLTF.

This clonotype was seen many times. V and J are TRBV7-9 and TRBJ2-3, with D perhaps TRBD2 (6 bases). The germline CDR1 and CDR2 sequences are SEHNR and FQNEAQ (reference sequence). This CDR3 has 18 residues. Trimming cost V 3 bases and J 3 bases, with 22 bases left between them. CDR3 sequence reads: CASSFFPREAGRTDTQYF. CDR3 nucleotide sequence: TGTGCCAGCAGCTTTTTTCCGCGAGAGGCGGGGAGAACAGATACGCAGTATTTT.